This TCR beta chain was obtained from a study of blood T cell repertoires in COVID-19 (dated by TCRdb to the early 2020s). Background for the entire study: Samples from collaborators originated in the United States, Italy and Spain and spanned both the acute and convalescent phases of COVID-19. The prospective study material was composed of cDNA or gDNA derived from T cells, B-cell-depleted T cells, or PBMCs. Subjects who had been exposed to COVID-19, were actively infected with it, or had recovered from it provided the deeply sampled blood TCRbeta repertoires that made up the dataset. The repertoires were made available in a free public database intended to serve as a resource for research on the immune response to SARS-CoV-2. The samples were drawn from two sources: the first 160 participants of the ongoing ImmuneRACE study, and 1,000 to 1,500 subjects contributed by 6 global collaborators. A de-identified subject ID, COVID-19 status, age in years and sex were almost always included in the sample metadata. Where HLA class I and class II types were available, the types were taken from metadata supplied by the sample provider, not from assay-based typing. Points the paper makes about the study in general: Clinical and demographic metadata were provided uncurated, with the amount varying by source and participant.

TCRbeta CDR3 regions were amplified from genomic DNA by means of the immunoSEQ Assay, a bias-controlled multiplex PCR. From the authors' description of their analysis: The number of nucleated cells in each sample was estimated by amplification of reference gene primers within the assay. To quantify the absolute abundance of each unique TCRbeta CDR3 rearrangement, sequence reads were collapsed and filtered. For each sample, productive Simpson clonality was calculated by taking the square root of Simpson's diversity index across productive rearrangements. TCRdb's version of the immuneACCESS table is confined to in-frame rearrangements and falls short of the full clone set. An unresolved V gene accounts for under half of the shortfall where checked; the remainder is of unknown origin. Clone size and V and J calls were adopted from that table, with D and trimming inferred from the DNA. The sample data list under 200,000 clones, and more than 80% of these were observed just once. The ten largest clones add up to approximately 12% of the sample.

As concerns this clone: Its antigen is not yet known. Base quality data are lacking; no much larger clone is found one base away.

Participants in the prospective study were aged about 18 to 90 years, lived in some 24 United States geographic areas, and enrolled through a virtual design. To assign participants to cohorts, the prospective study relied on clinical history that participants themselves reported in a screening survey and a study questionnaire. ImmuneRACE Cohort 3 recovered participants were defined by two consecutive negative NP/OP PCR tests, healthcare professional clearance, or symptom resolution. Mobile phlebotomists in the prospective study collected whole blood, serum and a nasopharyngeal or oropharyngeal swab from every participant. Participants in the prospective study had the option to provide additional blood draws and questionnaires over a roughly 2-month period. Blood samples from the prospective study were shipped frozen or at room temperature prior to DNA extraction. Inclusive of the bounding cysteine and phenylalanine, the CDR3 is 17 residues long. Of the read, only the CDR3 DNA is kept; its 51 bases are in frame from base 1. The V and J ends are trimmed by 0 bases and 4 bases, leaving 18 bases between them. Sequences LNHDA (CDR1) and SQIVND (CDR2) are obtained from the germline V gene (reference sequence).

The TCR originated in a man aged 45 to 65 who had recovered from COVID-19. The receptor chain draws on TRBV19 and TRBJ1-2; 6 matching bases give a weak D call of TRBD1. The specimen sequenced was PBMCs or T cells enriched from blood (not recorded which). Here is the DNA: TGTGCCAGTAGTATAGAGGCAGCAACAGGGTTCGGCTATGGCTACACCTTC. This gives the protein CASSIEAATGFGYGYTF. With the rest looked up from the reference TRBV19 and TRBJ1-2 genes rather than sequenced, the full variable domain is DGGITQSPKYLFRKEGQNVTLSCEQNLNHDAMYWYRQDPGQGLRLIYYSQIVNDFQKGDIAEGYSVSREKKESFPLTVTSAQKNPTAFYLCASSIEAATGFGYGYTFGSGTRLTVV.